This T cell receptor beta chain was identified in a study of cytomegalovirus exposure and HLA in healthy donors. Whole-study findings and limits: Subsequent analysis showed first-cohort TCR clusters tending to co-occur in around 110 validation repertoires. Some TCR beta chains (roughly 150 of them) were listed as cytomegalovirus-associated. High specificity and sensitivity for cytomegalovirus status were reported for the classifier.

The germline gives CDR1 GTSNPN, CDR2 SVGIG (reference sequence). The CDR3 totals 13 residues. The V and J ends lost 3 bases and 4 bases respectively, with 10 bases between them. As to this clone: The antigen remains undetermined.

The validation cohort, a group of 120 subjects, included the donors and was separate from the approximately 660-subject first cohort. Only in-frame clones appear in the TCRdb table, and some are missing; sequencing was by immunoSEQ multiplex PCR. Seen here are tens of thousands of clones, around 90% observed once, and the top ten hold 3% to 4%. This chain joins TRBV30 and TRBJ1-5; perhaps TRBD1 as D (6 bases). The sequencing sample was made of PBMCs. This clonotype originated in a woman aged 18-30 years in good health and CMV-seropositive. DNA of the CDR3: TGTGCCTGGAGCCTCAGGGGAAATCAGCCCCAGCATTTT. This translates into CAWSLRGNQPQHF. The full variable domain, its missing parts supplied by reference TRBV30 and TRBJ1-5, is SQTIHQWPATLVQPVGSPLSLECTVEGTSNPNLYWYRQAAGRGLQLLFYSVGIGQISSEVPQNLSASRPQDRQFILSSKKLLLSDSGFYLCAWSLRGNQPQHFGDGTRLSIL.